The 27 T cell receptor beta chains given below trace back to one sample, sequenced in a study of T cells in Graves' hyperthyroidism and ophthalmopathy. TCR beta CDR3 sequences were amplified from RNA transcripts. The HTBI primer set served for first-round RT-PCR of the TCR CDR3. TCRdb re-derived calls from the multiplex PCR reads in MiXCR, one entry per CDR3 protein. Here the sample spans 540,000 or so distinct CDR3 sequences, about half being singletons. The specimen was peripheral blood or thyroid tissue (not recorded which). Receptors originate from an adult woman with Graves' disease, either hyperthyroidism or ophthalmopathy (not recorded which).

This clonotype came up many times. This sequence joins TRBV20-1 and TRBJ1-6; 8 bases are a match to TRBD1. The CDR3 extends over 14 amino acids. Germline trimming cut 2 bases from V and 7 bases from J; bases unmatched to any gene: 4. Germline loops: CDR1 DFQATT, CDR2 SNEGSKA (reference sequence). The CDR3 DNA follows: TGCAGTGCTAGAAACAGGGGGGGAAATTCACCCCTCCACTTT. Protein: CSARNRGGNSPLHF.

This clonotype has at least ten counts. V gene TRBV14 combines with J gene TRBJ2-7; possibly TRBD2 for D (5 bases). V was shortened by 0 bases and J by 8 bases, with 8 bases between the two germline ends. CDR1 and CDR2 (germline): SGHDN, FVKESK. This CDR3 is 12 amino acids long. The CDR3 reads CASSQDAGKQYF. The DNA of the CDR3 is TGTGCCAGCAGCCAAGATGCCGGGAAGCAGTACTTC.

The chain uses TRBV20-1 and TRBJ2-3; 7 bases line up with TRBD2. The ends lost 3 bases at V and 10 bases at J; junction bases unmatched: 13. In germline, CDR1 is DFQATT, CDR2 SNEGSKA (reference sequence). The CDR3 length is 14 residues. The CDR3, as DNA: TGCAGTGCTAGCGGAGTGGCGGGAGACGTGTCGCAGTATTTT. Protein: CSASGVAGDVSQYF.

The sample holds a few counts of this clonotype. This rearrangement joins TRBV27 to TRBJ1-2; D possibly corresponds to TRBD1 (5 bases). The V gene lost 9 bases and the J gene lost 1 base, with 18 bases spanning the gap. From germline, CDR1 is MNHEY and CDR2 SMNVEV (reference sequence). This CDR3 spans 15 amino acids. DNA of the CDR3: TGTGCCAGTCTACCGTGGGGCTCTATTAACTATGGCTACACCTTC. Translated, it gives CASLPWGSINYGYTF.

V is TRBV29-1 and J is TRBJ2-2; TRBD2 might be the D (6 bases). Germline CDR1 SQVTM, CDR2 ANQGSEA. CDR3 length equals 15 residues. Trimming cost V 4 bases and J 5 bases, with 17 bases left between them. In DNA form, the CDR3 reads TGCAGCGTTGCGTTGGGGGGAGAGCTAACCGGGGAGCTGTTTTTT. Encoded protein: CSVALGGELTGELFF.

The chain links TRBV15 to TRBJ1-1; D possibly corresponds to TRBD1 (6 bases). Trimming took off 3 bases at V and 3 bases at J, with 14 bases between the two ends. Germline CDR1 is LNHNV and CDR2 is YYDKDF (reference sequence). This CDR3 has 15 residues. The CDR3 protein is CATSRKTGLDTEAFF. The CDR3 region has the DNA TGTGCCACCAGCAGGAAAACAGGGTTGGACACTGAAGCTTTCTTT.

J is TRBJ2-5 and V is TRBV19; 7 bases agree with TRBD1. This CDR3 region has 17 residues. V shed 4 bases and J 4 bases; nucleotides not matched to a gene: 15. Germline lookup yields CDR1 LNHDA and CDR2 SQIVND (reference sequence). The CDR3 region is CASSSDLLPRGRETQYF. In DNA, the CDR3 is TGTGCCAGTAGTAGTGACCTCCTACCGAGGGGGCGAGAGACCCAGTACTTC.

The chain links TRBV15 to TRBJ2-5; D remains unclear. This CDR3 comprises 15 residues. V was cut by 3 bases and J by 1 base, with 12 bases left in between. Germline CDR1 LNHNV, CDR2 YYDKDF (reference sequence). The CDR3 coding sequence is TGTGCCACCAGCAGCTTAGCTTGGGGCCAAGAGACCCAGTACTTC. Amino acids: CATSSLAWGQETQYF. The entire variable domain, with the rest obtained from reference TRBV15 and TRBJ2-5, is as follows: DAMVIQNPRYQVTQFGKPVTLSCSQTLNHNVMYWYQQKSSQAPKLLFHYYDKDFNNEADTPDNFQSRRPNTSFCFLDIRSPGLGDTAMYLCATSSLAWGQETQYFGPGTRLLVL.

This clonotype was seen at least ten times. This rearrangement joins TRBV2 to TRBJ2-2; a possible D gene is TRBD1 (6 bases). Germline CDR1 SNHLY, CDR2 FYNNEI. V was trimmed by 4 bases and J by 0 bases, leaving 15 bases between them. The CDR3 is made up of 17 amino acids. The CDR3 DNA is TGTGCCAGCAGTGGGTCAGGCACAGGGACGAACACCGGGGAGCTGTTTTTT. Residues: CASSGSGTGTNTGELFF. The full variable domain, rest sourced from reference TRBV2 and TRBJ2-2, is EPEVTQTPSHQVTQMGQEVILRCVPISNHLYFYWYRQILGQKVEFLVSFYNNEISEKSEIFDDQFSVERPDGSNFTLKIRSTKLEDSAMYFCASSGSGTGTNTGELFFGEGSRLTVL.

At least ten counts were recorded for this clonotype. The chain joins TRBV5-4 to TRBJ2-5; D ambiguous. Germline V gene sequence: CDR1 SGHNT, CDR2 YYREEE (reference sequence). The CDR3 length is 15 residues. Trimming cost V 7 bases and J 5 bases, with 21 bases left between them. The CDR3 DNA reads as TGTGCCAGCCACCCGCGGCCCAAGGGTGAGGAGACCCAGTACTTC. This sequence encodes CASHPRPKGEETQYF.

This clonotype has at least ten counts. The chain carries TRBV20-1 and TRBJ2-5; the D is unclear. CDR1 is DFQATT, CDR2 SNEGSKA, per germline (reference sequence). Deletions cut 6 bases from V and 5 bases from J, with 10 bases between. The CDR3 extends over 11 amino acids. The CDR3 reads CSAPPEETQYF. The CDR3 region has the DNA TGCAGTGCACCGCCTGAGGAGACCCAGTACTTC.

V usage is TRBV10-1 and J usage is TRBJ2-3; TRBD2 matches 8 bases. Germline lookup yields CDR1 WNHNN and CDR2 SYGVQD (reference sequence). V dropped 3 bases and J dropped 7; count of bases not matched to a gene: 12. The CDR3 is 16 residues long. This CDR3 reads CASSDSLAALTNTQYF. The CDR3 DNA follows: TGCGCCAGCAGTGACTCACTAGCGGCTTTAACTAATACGCAGTATTTT.

The J gene is TRBJ1-2, the V gene TRBV15; tentative D call: TRBD1 (6 bases). CDR3 size: 15 residues. Trimming cost V 3 bases and J 4 bases, with 15 bases left between them. Germline CDR1 LNHNV, CDR2 YYDKDF (reference sequence). In DNA, the CDR3 is TGTGCCACCAGCAGCTCCGAAGACAGGAGCTATGGCTACACCTTC. As protein: CATSSSEDRSYGYTF.

This clonotype was seen at least ten times. This rearrangement joins TRBV20-1 to TRBJ1-5; D might be TRBD1 (6 bases). The CDR3 runs 15 residues. V lost 1 base and J lost 0, with 10 bases in between. Per germline, CDR1 DFQATT and CDR2 SNEGSKA (reference sequence). CDR3 bases: TGCAGTGCTAGAGTTGACAGGTATAGCAATCAGCCCCAGCATTTT. Protein sequence: CSARVDRYSNQPQHF.

The J gene is TRBJ2-5, the V gene TRBV5-6; no firm D call. CDR1 and CDR2 (germline): SGHDT, YYEEEE. Trimming took 4 bases from V and 2 from J, leaving 18 bases between them. This CDR3 region has 16 residues. The CDR3: CASSANTWPPQETQYF. In DNA form, the CDR3 reads TGTGCCAGCAGCGCTAATACCTGGCCGCCACAAGAGACCCAGTACTTC. The whole variable domain, remainder taken from reference TRBV5-6 and TRBJ2-5, is DAGVTQSPTHLIKTRGQQVTLRCSPKSGHDTVSWYQQALGQGPQFIFQYYEEEERQRGNFPDRFSGHQFPNYSSELNVNALLLGDSALYLCASSANTWPPQETQYFGPGTRLLVL.

This clonotype was seen repeatedly, ten times or more. V is TRBV6-1 and J is TRBJ1-1; the match to TRBD1 covers 8 bases. Germline CDR1 is MNHNS and CDR2 is SASEGT. The CDR3 has 14 residues. V trimming: 8 bases; J trimming: 5 bases; junction bases outside the gene matches: 10. CDR3 residues: CASVGTGGSTEAFF. CDR3 DNA: TGTGCCAGCGTTGGCACAGGGGGATCTACTGAAGCTTTCTTT.

The V gene is TRBV10-3, the J gene TRBJ2-2, with TRBD2 identical over 8 bases. The ends lost 6 bases at V and 4 bases at J; junction bases unmatched: 7. Per germline, CDR1 ENHRY and CDR2 SYGVKD. CDR3 length: 15 amino acids. The CDR3 DNA reads as TGTGCCATCAGAGGAGCGGGAGACGGCACCGGGGAGCTGTTTTTT. Protein product: CAIRGAGDGTGELFF.

This clonotype came up a few times. V is TRBV6-1 and J is TRBJ2-2; 13 bases match TRBD2. After removal of 11 bases from V and 3 bases from J, the junction contained 6 bases not matched to a gene. Germline values: CDR1 MNHNS, CDR2 SASEGT. There are 15 residues in the CDR3. This CDR3 is CAGRGLAGDTGELFF. The CDR3 bases are TGTGCCGGCCGAGGACTAGCGGGGGACACCGGGGAGCTGTTTTTT.

This clonotype has at least ten counts. The chain links TRBV6-6 to TRBJ2-7; 7 bases fit TRBD1. The junction had 6 bases not matched to a gene; V was cut back by 8 bases and J by 5 bases. The germline CDR1 and CDR2 sequences are MNHNY and SVGAGI (reference sequence). This CDR3 has 12 amino acids. The DNA of the CDR3 is TGTGCCAGCCGACGGACAGGTAACGAGCAGTACTTC. It translates to CASRRTGNEQYF.

This sequence joins TRBV12-3 or TRBV12-4 and TRBJ1-6, with D perhaps matching TRBD1 (6 bases). The CDR3 has 17 amino acids. Trimming took 7 bases from V and 5 from J, leaving 21 bases between them. The DNA of the CDR3 is TGTGCCAGCATGGCCGGGGGCGGGCTCGGGCATAATTCACCCCTCCACTTT. Translating it yields CASMAGGGLGHNSPLHF.

On this clonotype itself: At one boundary the junction diverges from the germline segment, which might be a read error. Here the CDR3 reads CSVEVSAGELFF. For the CDR3, the DNA is TGCAGCGTCGAAGTGAGTGCCGGGGAGCTGTTTTTT. The chain joins TRBV29-1 to TRBJ2-2; D ambiguous. The CDR3 runs 12 residues. Germline V gives CDR1 SQVTM, CDR2 ANQGSEA.

This CDR3 is CAISERGASGVSYEQYF. The CDR3 region has the DNA TGTGCCATCAGTGAGAGGGGGGCTAGCGGGGTCTCCTACGAGCAGTACTTC. The V and J genes are TRBV10-3 and TRBJ2-7; 9 bases are a match to TRBD2. Germline trimming cut 2 bases from V and 0 bases from J; bases unmatched to any gene: 8. The CDR3 runs to 17 residues. Germline V lookup: CDR1 ENHRY, CDR2 SYGVKD.

This clonotype came up many times. The rearrangement uses TRBV6-5 and TRBJ1-1, with D unresolved. V shed 9 bases and J shed 0 bases, with 11 bases lying between them. The CDR3 loop spans 13 amino acids. CDR1 and CDR2 (germline): MNHEY, SVGAGI. The CDR3 DNA reads TGTGCCAGTCTTAGAGAACTGAACACTGAAGCTTTCTTT. Translating it yields CASLRELNTEAFF.

Regarding this clonotype: This is likely a read error, given that the CDR3 carries no conserved phenylalanine or tryptophan at its end. No DNA is shown, since the ends of the CDR3 on it are uncertain; the CDR3 is the one TCRdb lists. The rearrangement joins TRBV13 to TRBJ1-6. The CDR3 is made up of 10 amino acids, end residues included. Per germline, CDR1 PRHDT and CDR2 FYEKMQ (reference sequence). The CDR3 spells CASSLYPQYQ.

The gene calls are TRBV7-3 and TRBJ2-6; TRBD2 is a possible D gene (6 bases). Trimming stripped 3 bases from V and 8 bases from J, with 8 bases between. This CDR3 has 13 amino acids. CDR1 SGHTA and CDR2 FQGTGA come from the germline V gene. CDR3 DNA sequence: TGTGCCAGCAGCTTCGGAGGGTCCAACGTCCTGACTTTC. Protein product: CASSFGGSNVLTF.

This clonotype was counted between two and nine times. The chain has TRBV5-1 and TRBJ2-1; no firm D call. The germline V and J ends were trimmed by 0 bases and 7 bases, with 11 bases remaining between them. Germline V gene sequence: CDR1 SGHRS, CDR2 YFSETQ. The CDR3 is 14 residues long. CDR3: CASSLGQLLNEQFF. The CDR3 DNA reads TGCGCCAGCAGCTTGGGGCAGTTATTGAATGAGCAGTTCTTC. The full variable domain, completed using reference TRBV5-1 and TRBJ2-1, is KAGVTQTPRYLIKTRGQQVTLSCSPISGHRSVSWYQQTPGQGLQFLFEYFSETQRNKGNFPGRFSGRQFSNSRSEMNVSTLELGDSALYLCASSLGQLLNEQFFGPGTRLTVL.

This clonotype has more than one count but fewer than ten. The J gene is TRBJ1-5, the V gene TRBV7-2; 8 nucleotides align to TRBD1. CDR1 and CDR2 from the germline V gene are SGHTA and FQGNSA. J lost 5 bases, V lost 2 bases, and 8 bases had no gene match. CDR3 length: 16 amino acids. CDR3 in amino acids: CASSLLPTGVDQPQHF. In DNA, the CDR3 is TGTGCCAGCAGCTTACTCCCGACAGGGGTGGATCAGCCCCAGCATTTT.